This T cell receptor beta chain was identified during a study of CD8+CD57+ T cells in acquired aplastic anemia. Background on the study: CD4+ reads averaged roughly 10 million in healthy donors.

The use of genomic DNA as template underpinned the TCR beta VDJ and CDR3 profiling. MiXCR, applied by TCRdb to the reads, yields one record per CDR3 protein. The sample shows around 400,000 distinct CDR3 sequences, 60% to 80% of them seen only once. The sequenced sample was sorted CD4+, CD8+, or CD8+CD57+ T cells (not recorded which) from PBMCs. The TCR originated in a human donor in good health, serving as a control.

CDR3 sequence: CASSIITGGNQPQHF. Written as DNA, the CDR3 is TGTGCCAGTAGTATAATAACAGGTGGCAATCAGCCCCAGCATTTT. V is TRBV19 and J is TRBJ1-5; D is perhaps TRBD1 (5 bases). Germline CDR1 LNHDA, CDR2 SQIVND (reference sequence). The V gene lost 2 bases and the J gene lost 2 bases, with 10 bases spanning the gap. The CDR3 contains 15 residues.